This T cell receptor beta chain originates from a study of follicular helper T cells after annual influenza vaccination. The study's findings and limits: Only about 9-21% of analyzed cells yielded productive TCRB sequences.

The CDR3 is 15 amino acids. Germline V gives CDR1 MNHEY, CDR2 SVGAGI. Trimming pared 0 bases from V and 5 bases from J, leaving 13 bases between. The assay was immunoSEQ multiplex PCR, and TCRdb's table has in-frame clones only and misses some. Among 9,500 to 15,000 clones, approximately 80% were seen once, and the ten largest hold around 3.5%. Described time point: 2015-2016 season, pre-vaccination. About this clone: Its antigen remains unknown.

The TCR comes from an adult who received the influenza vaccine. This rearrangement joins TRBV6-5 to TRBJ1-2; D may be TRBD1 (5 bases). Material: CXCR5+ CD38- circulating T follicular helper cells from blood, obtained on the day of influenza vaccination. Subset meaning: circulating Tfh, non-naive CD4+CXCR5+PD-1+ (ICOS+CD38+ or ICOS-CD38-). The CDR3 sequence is CASSYSGTPWYGYTF. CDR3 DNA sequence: TGTGCCAGCAGTTACTCTGGGACCCCTTGGTATGGCTACACCTTC.